This TCR beta chain appears in the sequencing data of a study of cytomegalovirus exposure and HLA in healthy donors. Study-level findings and limits: The majority of TCR sequences were rare, yet some public TCRs appeared in many donors. In vitro, three CMV-associated chains proved specific for CMV antigens.

CDR3 size: 13 residues. Germline-derived CDR1 and CDR2 are SGHDT and YYEEEE. V shed 0 bases and J shed 4 bases, with 7 bases lying between them. Concerning this clone: Its antigen is still unknown.

Unrecorded immune exposure was likely among donors, who were nominally healthy when sampled. Primers: 60 Vbeta forward and 13 Jbeta reverse. In the original processing: There were about 80 million unique TCR beta chains by a later count, and about 12 million of them were shared. The protocol was immunoSEQ multiplex PCR, while the TCRdb copy is restricted to in-frame clones and leaves out a portion. D and trimming come from the DNA, and the V and J calls and clone size come from that table. The repertoire consists of under 150,000 clones, with roughly 80% occurring once and the leading ten covering less than 4%.

The source of this sequence is a male donor in good health and CMV-seronegative. The sample was PBMCs. The chain uses TRBV5-6 and TRBJ1-1, with D perhaps matching TRBD1 (6 bases). DNA of the CDR3: TGTGCCAGCAGCTTGGGGGGGCCCACTGAAGCTTTCTTT. Its translation is CASSLGGPTEAFF.